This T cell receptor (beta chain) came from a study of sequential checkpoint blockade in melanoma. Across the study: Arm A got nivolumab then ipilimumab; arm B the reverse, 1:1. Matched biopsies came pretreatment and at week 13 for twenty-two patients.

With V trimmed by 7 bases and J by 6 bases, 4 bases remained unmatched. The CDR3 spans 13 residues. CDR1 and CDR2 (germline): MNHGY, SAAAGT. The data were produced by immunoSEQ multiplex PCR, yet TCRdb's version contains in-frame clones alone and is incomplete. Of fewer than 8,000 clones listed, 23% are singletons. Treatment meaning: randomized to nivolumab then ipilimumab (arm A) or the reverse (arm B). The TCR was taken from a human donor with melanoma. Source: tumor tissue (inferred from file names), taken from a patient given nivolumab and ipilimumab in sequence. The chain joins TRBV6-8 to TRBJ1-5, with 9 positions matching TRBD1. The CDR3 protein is CASNRQGVQPQHF. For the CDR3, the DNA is TGTGCCAGCAATAGACAGGGGGTTCAGCCCCAGCATTTT.